The subject of this entry is one T cell receptor beta chain. No antigen is known for it. Using RNA transcripts as the source, TCR beta CDR3 regions were amplified. First-round RT-PCR with HTBI primers amplified the TCR CDR3 region. TCRdb independently ran MiXCR on the multiplex PCR reads; one entry per CDR3 protein. The table records 250,000 or so distinct CDR3 sequences, roughly 15% of them present only once. Germline assignment: CDR1 SEHNR and CDR2 FQNEAQ (reference sequence). The V segment lost 4 bases and the J segment 8 bases; nucleotides outside the gene matches: 9. This CDR3 region has 14 residues. Patients aged 18 to 65 had newly diagnosed hyperthyroidism of under 2 months' duration. From roughly 9.2 ml of fresh peripheral blood, PBMCs were isolated. This specimen comes from a study of T cells in Graves' hyperthyroidism and ophthalmopathy. Notes on the study in general: Blood also showed most of the thyroid clonotypes that were expanded above 0.001.

The chain combines TRBV7-9 with TRBJ1-2; 8 positions agree with TRBD1. The sequence was collected from a woman aged 50 to 60 with Graves' hyperthyroidism that later progressed to Graves' ophthalmopathy. Sample: blood. DNA of the CDR3: TGTGCCAGCAGCTCTGGCCAGGGGGCGGGAGGCTACACCTTC. Its translation: CASSSGQGAGGYTF.